Included here is one T cell receptor (beta chain) sequence, with context. This record comes from a study of T cell changes during pregnancy in multiple sclerosis. This table comes from immunoSEQ multiplex PCR, and its TCRdb copy is limited to in-frame clones, with some not included. The sample records 65,000 to 75,000 clones, roughly 92% being singletons. V gave up 3 bases and J gave up 0 bases, with 18 bases separating them. CDR3 length equals 18 residues. Germline V gene data show CDR1 as MDHEN and CDR2 as SYDVKM. The chain uses TRBV28 and TRBJ1-3; maybe TRBD1 (5 bases). The sequence came from a female donor in good health, enrolled as a control in a pregnancy study. The sequenced sample was peripheral blood, obtained after pregnancy. The CDR3, as DNA: TGTGCCAGCAGTTTTTACGGACAACGACGGTACTCTGGAAACACCATATATTTT. The encoded protein is CASSFYGQRRYSGNTIYF.